This T cell receptor beta chain was observed in a study of beta chain features in type 1 diabetes. Study-wide points: Patients' naive, central memory and regulatory TCRB repertoires appeared more alike than those of healthy donors. People with Type 1 diabetes carried modestly yet significantly shorter TCRB CDR3s in all four CD4+ subsets.

This CDR3 is built from 13 residues. Trimming left V 2 bases short and J 7 bases short, with 11 bases between. Germline V gene sequence: CDR1 SEHNR, CDR2 FQNEAQ (reference sequence). Sequencing targeted expressed TCRB transcripts, as all isolated RNA had been reverse transcribed. Sequenced by immunoSEQ multiplex PCR; TCRdb stores in-frame clones only, minus some. The table shows hundreds of thousands of clones, with about 15% occurring only once. One heparinised blood draw, averaging about 100 mL, came from each donor. Central memory, naive, regulatory and stem cell-like memory CD4+ cells were sorted by CD45RO/CCR7/CD25/CD127/CD95/CD27. The sample holds a few counts of this clone. The antigen remains unidentified.

Sequenced material: central memory CD4+ T cells from blood. The V and J genes are TRBV7-9 and TRBJ1-2; D gene unclear. This TCR was sampled from a man in his thirties or forties in good health. The DNA for the CDR3 is TGTGCCAGCAGCTTAATACGGATAGGTGGCTACACCTTC. Amino acid sequence: CASSLIRIGGYTF.